One and the same sample provided the 26 T cell receptor beta chains below, sequenced in a study of response to subunit inactivated influenza vaccine. TCRdb itself ran the RT-PCR reads through MiXCR, one entry per CDR3 protein. This table has about 300,000 distinct CDR3 sequences, around a fifth appearing once. Sample: PBMCs from blood, taken 21 months after vaccination. The receptor set was obtained from a man between 50 and 70 years old who received an inactivated influenza vaccine.

This chain connects TRBV6-5 to TRBJ2-3; TRBD1 might be the D (6 bases). The CDR3 runs to 15 residues. Trimming shortened V by 2 bases and J by 0 bases, and 9 bases separated the two germline ends. Germline V CDR1 and CDR2: MNHEY, SVGAGI. The CDR3 reads CASSYQGLSTDTQYF. The CDR3 DNA sequence: TGTGCCAGCAGTTACCAGGGGCTCAGCACAGATACGCAGTATTTT.

This clonotype was counted many times. In DNA, the CDR3 is TGCAGCGTTGAACAGGGGGACGAGCAGTACTTC. Translating gives CSVEQGDEQYF. This chain joins TRBV29-1 and TRBJ2-7; 7 bases are a match to TRBD1. Germline V gene data show CDR1 as SQVTM and CDR2 as ANQGSEA. J lost 5 bases, V lost 2 bases, and 0 bases had no gene match. This CDR3 is built from 11 residues.

The V call is TRBV12-3 or TRBV12-4, the J call TRBJ2-5; 7 bases align to TRBD1. Unmatched junction bases numbered 9, after V lost 5 bases and J lost 3 bases. This CDR3 comprises 15 residues. In DNA, the CDR3 is TGTGCCAGCAGTCCACCGGAGACAGGGAAAGAGACCCAGTACTTC. Translation gives CASSPPETGKETQYF.

The J gene is TRBJ1-6, the V gene TRBV4-3; 8 nucleotides line up with TRBD1. J lost 5 bases, V lost 0 bases, and 9 bases had no gene match. This CDR3 is 18 amino acids long. Per the germline V gene, CDR1 is LGHNA and CDR2 is YSLEER. Written as DNA, the CDR3 is TGCGCCAGCAGCCAAGACGTCGGGGACAGGCCTCATAATTCACCCCTCCACTTT. Amino acids: CASSQDVGDRPHNSPLHF.

This clonotype showed up many times. This chain connects TRBV2 to TRBJ1-5; 7 nucleotides agree with TRBD1. V lost 8 bases and J lost 3; bases outside the gene matches: 7. CDR1 and CDR2 from the germline V gene are SNHLY and FYNNEI. The CDR3 consists of 14 residues. The CDR3 spells CASRSGGYNQPQHF. The CDR3 DNA is TGTGCCAGCCGGTCAGGGGGTTACAATCAGCCCCAGCATTTT.

This clonotype was observed at least ten times. The V call is TRBV29-1, the J call TRBJ1-1; possible D gene TRBD1, 6 bases. V dropped 6 bases and J dropped 4 bases, with 18 bases sitting between them. The CDR3 extends over 14 amino acids. CDR1 is SQVTM, CDR2 ANQGSEA, per germline. DNA of the CDR3: TGCAGCGTATCACTCTCAACAGGGTTCACTGAAGCTTTCTTT. The encoded protein is CSVSLSTGFTEAFF. The variable domain in full, completed from reference TRBV29-1 and TRBJ1-1, reads SAVISQKPSRDICQRGTSLTIQCQVDSQVTMMFWYRQQPGQSLTLIATANQGSEATYESGFVIDKFPISRPNLTFSTLTVSNMSPEDSSIYLCSVSLSTGFTEAFFGQGTRLTVV.

Points on this clonotype: Germline is not matched at one junction end, which may reflect a read error. CDR3 sequence (DNA): TGCAGTGCTCGAGACAGGGCCGTTGGATCACCCCTCCACTTT. It translates to CSARDRAVGSPLHF. The rearrangement joins TRBV20-1 to TRBJ1-6, with 7 bases identical to TRBD1. Germline CDR1 reads DFQATT; CDR2 reads SNEGSKA (reference sequence). The CDR3 runs 14 residues.

The J gene is TRBJ2-1, the V gene TRBV10-3; no clear D gene. The CDR3 loop spans 14 amino acids. V was pared by 2 bases and J by 4 bases, with 9 bases between. Germline V CDR1 and CDR2: ENHRY, SYGVKD. The CDR3 is CAISEGLGYNEQFF. CDR3 DNA sequence: TGTGCCATCAGTGAGGGGCTGGGGTACAATGAGCAGTTCTTC.

Here the CDR3 DNA reads TGCGCCAGCAGCTTGGACGGGGGGGGGAGCAATCAGCCCCAGCATTTT. This encodes CASSLDGGGSNQPQHF. The rearrangement uses TRBV5-1 and TRBJ1-5; a weak D match, TRBD1 (5 bases). The CDR3 extends over 16 amino acids. Germline CDR1 SGHRS, CDR2 YFSETQ. The V gene lost 0 bases and the J gene lost 1 base, with 11 bases spanning the gap. Together with reference TRBV5-1 and TRBJ1-5, the CDR3 gives the full variable domain: KAGVTQTPRYLIKTRGQQVTLSCSPISGHRSVSWYQQTPGQGLQFLFEYFSETQRNKGNFPGRFSGRQFSNSRSEMNVSTLELGDSALYLCASSLDGGGSNQPQHFGDGTRLSIL.

The chain combines TRBV7-6 with TRBJ1-5; D remains ambiguous. Germline values: CDR1 SGHVS, CDR2 FNYEAQ. V lost 0 bases to trimming and J lost 5 bases, with 8 bases between them. CDR3 length: 14 residues. The CDR3 DNA reads TGTGCCAGCAGCTTAGCCTACCGAGATCAGCCCCAGCATTTT. It encodes CASSLAYRDQPQHF. Variable domain in full (rest from reference TRBV7-6 and TRBJ1-5): GAGVSQSPRYKVTKRGQDVALRCDPISGHVSLYWYRQALGQGPEFLTYFNYEAQQDKSGLPNDRFSAERPEGSISTLTIQRTEQRDSAMYRCASSLAYRDQPQHFGDGTRLSIL.

Only a few counts were recorded for this clonotype. V and J are TRBV2 and TRBJ2-7; the D gene is possibly TRBD2 (6 bases). The length of the CDR3 is 13 residues. CDR1 and CDR2 (germline): SNHLY, FYNNEI. Deletions cut 6 bases from V and 4 bases from J, with 13 bases between. The CDR3: CASRRLVLYEQYF. The CDR3, as DNA: TGTGCCAGCAGGAGACTAGTTCTATACGAGCAGTACTTC.

In its sample, this clonotype was seen a few times. This sequence joins TRBV2 and TRBJ2-1; no clear D. V shed 4 bases and J shed 0 bases, with 7 bases lying between them. This CDR3 contains 14 residues. Germline-derived CDR1 and CDR2 are SNHLY and FYNNEI. The chain's CDR3 is CASSVLGSYNEQFF. Written as DNA, the CDR3 is TGTGCCAGCAGTGTCTTGGGCTCCTACAATGAGCAGTTCTTC.

The table lists this clonotype with many counts. The chain has TRBV7-9 and TRBJ1-1; tentative D call: TRBD1 (6 bases). The V gene lost 5 bases and the J gene lost 1 base, with 11 bases spanning the gap. The CDR3 is made up of 14 amino acids. Germline values: CDR1 SEHNR, CDR2 FQNEAQ (reference sequence). CDR3 region: CASSLDRTNTEAFF. In nucleotides, the CDR3 is TGTGCCAGCAGCCTTGACAGGACGAACACTGAAGCTTTCTTT.

The chain joins TRBV20-1 to TRBJ2-2; D unresolved. V lost 3 bases, J lost 5 bases, and 10 bases lay in between. From germline, CDR1 is DFQATT and CDR2 SNEGSKA (reference sequence). This CDR3 spans 13 amino acids. The CDR3 DNA reads TGCAGTGCTAGCCGTACGAGTACCGGGGAGCTGTTTTTT. It translates to CSASRTSTGELFF.

The chain employs TRBV5-1 and TRBJ1-2; D unresolved. The V end lost 9 bases, the J end lost 1 base, and 10 bases lay between the germline ends. Germline V lookup: CDR1 SGHRS, CDR2 YFSETQ. The CDR3 runs 12 residues. In DNA, the CDR3 is TGCGCCAACACCACAGATAACTATGGCTACACCTTC. Its translation: CANTTDNYGYTF.

This clonotype was counted between two and nine times. V and J are TRBV6-1 and TRBJ2-1, with a possible D match to TRBD2 (5 bases). The length of the CDR3 is 14 residues. V was cut by 2 bases and J by 2 bases, with 7 bases left in between. The germline CDR1 and CDR2 sequences are MNHNS and SASEGT. Written as DNA, the CDR3 is TGTGCCAGCAGTGAAAGGGAGACCTACAATGAGCAGTTCTTC. As protein: CASSERETYNEQFF.

This chain connects TRBV20-1 to TRBJ1-4; 7 bases are a match to TRBD1. In germline, CDR1 is DFQATT, CDR2 SNEGSKA (reference sequence). The CDR3 runs 15 residues. V shed 4 bases and J 3 bases; nucleotides not matched to a gene: 8. CDR3 in DNA: TGCAGTGCTACCCCCGGAGGGACAGCTAATGAAAAACTGTTTTTT. It yields the protein CSATPGGTANEKLFF.

V is TRBV7-6 and J is TRBJ1-6; 8 nucleotides agree with TRBD1. The CDR3 runs 16 residues. CDR1 is SGHVS and CDR2 is FNYEAQ in the germline V gene. Trimming cost V 3 bases and J 9 bases; bases outside gene matches: 10. CDR3 region: CASSLDRAGGSSPLHF. CDR3 nucleotides: TGTGCCAGCAGCTTGGACAGGGCAGGAGGAAGTTCACCCCTCCACTTT.

This chain connects TRBV29-1 to TRBJ1-1; the D is unclear. Trimming took off 3 bases at V and 5 bases at J, with 4 bases between the two ends. This CDR3 spans 10 amino acids. CDR1 is SQVTM, CDR2 ANQGSEA, per germline. DNA for the CDR3: TGCAGCGTTGAGACGACTGAAGCTTTCTTT. Its translation is CSVETTEAFF.

CDR3 protein: CSVGRQEKLFF. CDR3 DNA sequence: TGCAGCGTGGGACGACAAGAAAAACTGTTTTTT. This sequence joins TRBV29-1 and TRBJ1-4; D is perhaps TRBD1 (5 bases). CDR1 SQVTM and CDR2 ANQGSEA come from the germline V gene. V lost 6 bases to trimming and J lost 8 bases, with 10 bases between them. The CDR3 length is 11 residues.

In this sample, this clonotype turned up a few times. The chain joins TRBV5-6 to TRBJ2-1; D not certain. The CDR3 spans 14 residues. Trimming took off 0 bases at V and 4 bases at J, with 8 bases between the two ends. Germline V gives CDR1 SGHDT, CDR2 YYEEEE. CDR3 coding DNA: TGTGCCAGCAGCTTGGAGGTAGAGTACAATGAGCAGTTCTTC. Translated, it gives CASSLEVEYNEQFF. Supplemented by reference TRBV5-6 and TRBJ2-1, the full variable domain reads DAGVTQSPTHLIKTRGQQVTLRCSPKSGHDTVSWYQQALGQGPQFIFQYYEEEERQRGNFPDRFSGHQFPNYSSELNVNALLLGDSALYLCASSLEVEYNEQFFGPGTRLTVL.

A few counts support this clonotype. V and J are TRBV4-3 and TRBJ1-5; weak D call: TRBD1 (5 bases). Germline-derived CDR1 and CDR2 are LGHNA and YSLEER. V was trimmed by 0 bases and J by 7 bases, leaving 13 bases between them. The CDR3 has 15 amino acids. This chain's CDR3 is CASSQDVTGRQPQHF. In nucleotides, the CDR3 is TGCGCCAGCAGCCAAGATGTTACGGGGCGGCAGCCCCAGCATTTT.

The table lists this clonotype with a few counts. This chain joins TRBV7-8 and TRBJ1-2, with 7 bases matching TRBD1. With V trimmed by 2 bases and J by 5 bases, 5 bases remained unmatched. Germline V CDR1 and CDR2: SGHVS, FQNEAQ. This CDR3 is built from 14 residues. The CDR3 region has the DNA TGTGCCAGCAGCTTAAGCGCAGGGGGGTATGGCTACACCTTC. Protein product: CASSLSAGGYGYTF.

This clonotype was recorded many times. The J gene is TRBJ1-6, the V gene TRBV7-9, with TRBD1 as a possible D gene (6 bases). The CDR3 totals 13 residues. Trimming took 5 bases from V and 14 from J, leaving 16 bases between them. Germline V lookup: CDR1 SEHNR, CDR2 FQNEAQ (reference sequence). The CDR3 loop reads CASSRGGKSALHF. CDR3 nucleotide sequence: TGTGCCAGCAGCCGAGGGGGGAAAAGCGCCCTCCACTTT.

The chain recombines TRBV7-9 with TRBJ1-3; possibly TRBD1 for D (5 bases). Trimming took 1 base from V and 3 from J, leaving 10 bases between them. The CDR3 is 15 amino acids. CDR1 SEHNR and CDR2 FQNEAQ come from the germline V gene (reference sequence). CDR3 nucleotides: TGTGCCAGCAGCTTAGAAGGGGCCAGTGGAAACACCATATATTTT. Its protein is CASSLEGASGNTIYF.

V usage is TRBV4-2 and J usage is TRBJ1-2, with a weak D call TRBD1 (5 bases). Trimming stripped 0 bases from V and 7 bases from J, with 33 bases between. The CDR3 contains 21 residues. Germline V gene lookup returns CDR1 LGHNA and CDR2 YNFKEQ. CDR3 sequence (DNA): TGTGCCAGCAGCCAAGAAATCACGGGATCGAGTTTTGCGGGACCCAGAGGTGGCTACACCTTC. Protein product: CASSQEITGSSFAGPRGGYTF.